This is a list of T cell receptor beta chains from one sample in a study of blood T cell repertoires in COVID-19. The assay was immunoSEQ multiplex PCR, and TCRdb's table has in-frame clones only and misses some. The repertoire holds some 320,000 clones, with roughly 85% as singletons. The source material was peripheral blood. All receptors derive from a human donor in a cohort sampled during active COVID-19. The CDR3 runs from the conserved cysteine through the conserved F or W. The D gene is left open where the match is weak. Clone size is not always given. Where it is, it says once, few, many or a class for expanded clones.

V gene: TRBV5-6; D gene: NA; clone size: once; J gene: TRBJ2-7; CDR3 length: 18; CDR3 DNA: TGTGCCAGCAGCCCCCCCGTGGGTTCAGGATCGTCCTCCTACGAGCAGTACTTC; CDR3 protein: CASSPPVGSGSSSYEQYF
V gene: TRBV4-2; D gene: NA; clone size: NA; J gene: TRBJ1-1; CDR3 length: 15; CDR3 DNA: TGTGCCAGCAGCCGGACCGGGACACTGAACACTGAAGCTTTCTTT; CDR3 protein: CASSRTGTLNTEAFF
V gene: TRBV10-3; D gene: TRBD2; clone size: NA; J gene: TRBJ2-3; CDR3 length: 16; CDR3 DNA: TGTGCCATCAGTGGCGGGGGGGCCGGTCGCACAGATACGCAGTATTTT; CDR3 protein: CAISGGGAGRTDTQYF
V gene: TRBV2; D gene: NA; clone size: NA; J gene: TRBJ1-6; CDR3 length: 15; CDR3 DNA: TGTGCCAGCAGGTGGCAGGCTGGTACTAATTCACCCCTCCACTTT; CDR3 protein: CASRWQAGTNSPLHF
V gene: TRBV9; D gene: TRBD2; clone size: NA; J gene: TRBJ2-3; CDR3 length: 16; CDR3 DNA: TGTGCCAGCAGCGTAGAGCTTGGCGGGGGGGCAGATACGCAGTATTTT; CDR3 protein: CASSVELGGGADTQYF
V gene: TRBV10-3; D gene: NA; clone size: NA; J gene: TRBJ1-2; CDR3 length: 14; CDR3 DNA: TGTGCCATCAGTGATACGCAGTTTAACTATGGCTACACCTTC; CDR3 protein: CAISDTQFNYGYTF
V gene: TRBV19; D gene: NA; clone size: NA; J gene: TRBJ1-5; CDR3 length: 15; CDR3 DNA: TGTGCCAGTAGACAAACTACAGGGATGAATCAGCCCCAGCATTTT; CDR3 protein: CASRQTTGMNQPQHF
V gene: TRBV27; D gene: NA; clone size: NA; J gene: TRBJ2-7; CDR3 length: 13; CDR3 DNA: TGTGCCAGCAGTTTAACAGGGATCTACGAGCAGTACTTC; CDR3 protein: CASSLTGIYEQYF
V gene: TRBV3-1/TRBV3-2; D gene: TRBD1; clone size: few; J gene: TRBJ1-2; CDR3 length: 13; CDR3 DNA: TGTGCCAGCAGCCAAACAGGGGAAGGCGGCTACACCTTC; CDR3 protein: CASSQTGEGGYTF
V gene: TRBV5-1; D gene: NA; clone size: few; J gene: TRBJ1-1; CDR3 length: 13; CDR3 DNA: TGCGCCAGCAGCAAGATAGGGGGCACTGAAGCTTTCTTT; CDR3 protein: CASSKIGGTEAFF
V gene: TRBV19; D gene: NA; clone size: NA; J gene: TRBJ1-1; CDR3 length: 12; CDR3 DNA: TGTGCCAGTAGTGCGGGGAAGGGGAGAGCTTTCTTT; CDR3 protein: CASSAGKGRAFF
V gene: TRBV7-9; D gene: NA; clone size: NA; J gene: TRBJ1-4; CDR3 length: 14; CDR3 DNA: TGTGCCAGCAGCGCAAGGACAGATAATGAAAAACTGTTTTTT; CDR3 protein: CASSARTDNEKLFF
V gene: TRBV13; D gene: TRBD2; clone size: NA; J gene: TRBJ2-1; CDR3 length: 13; CDR3 DNA: TGTGCCAGCAGCGCGGGACTATACAATGAGCAGTTCTTC; CDR3 protein: CASSAGLYNEQFF
V gene: TRBV10-3; D gene: TRBD1; clone size: few; J gene: TRBJ2-7; CDR3 length: 17; CDR3 DNA: TGTGCCATCAGTGAAACGGTGGGACAGGACTTTCGCTACGAGCAGTACTTC; CDR3 protein: CAISETVGQDFRYEQYF
V gene: TRBV19; D gene: NA; clone size: NA; J gene: TRBJ1-2; CDR3 length: 13; CDR3 DNA: TGTGCCAGTACTCGACAGAGCTACTATGGCTACACCTTC; CDR3 protein: CASTRQSYYGYTF
V gene: TRBV14; D gene: NA; clone size: NA; J gene: TRBJ1-2; CDR3 length: 15; CDR3 DNA: TGTGCCAGCAGCCAAGATTGGAGCGGTAACTATGGCTACACCTTC; CDR3 protein: CASSQDWSGNYGYTF
V gene: TRBV9; D gene: NA; clone size: once; J gene: TRBJ1-5; CDR3 length: 12; CDR3 DNA: TGTGCCAGCAGCGTAGGAGGACAGCCCCAGCATTTT; CDR3 protein: CASSVGGQPQHF
V gene: TRBV7-3; D gene: NA; clone size: NA; J gene: TRBJ1-1; CDR3 length: 15; CDR3 DNA: TGTGCCAGCAGCTTAAATGGTCAGGGTTTAACTGAAGCTTTCTTT; CDR3 protein: CASSLNGQGLTEAFF
V gene: TRBV10-1; D gene: NA; clone size: once; J gene: TRBJ1-5; CDR3 length: 13; CDR3 DNA: TGCGCCAGCAGTCGGAGAGCGGGTCAGCCCCAGCATTTT; CDR3 protein: CASSRRAGQPQHF
V gene: TRBV6-4; D gene: NA; clone size: NA; J gene: TRBJ2-3; CDR3 length: 18; CDR3 DNA: TGTGCCAGCAGTGACTCGATGGCTGGGGCCTATTCCACAGATACGCAGTATTTT; CDR3 protein: CASSDSMAGAYSTDTQYF
V gene: TRBV24-1; D gene: TRBD1; clone size: once; J gene: TRBJ1-4; CDR3 length: 14; CDR3 DNA: TGTGCCACCAGTGGCGGACAGGGCAATGAAAAACTGTTTTTT; CDR3 protein: CATSGGQGNEKLFF
V gene: TRBV6-1; D gene: NA; clone size: NA; J gene: TRBJ2-5; CDR3 length: 14; CDR3 DNA: TGTGCCAGCAGTGAAGCGCGACAGAAAGAGACCCAGTACTTC; CDR3 protein: CASSEARQKETQYF
V gene: TRBV27; D gene: NA; clone size: NA; J gene: TRBJ2-3; CDR3 length: 13; CDR3 DNA: TGTGCCAGCAGTCCATACAACACAGATACGCAGTATTTT; CDR3 protein: CASSPYNTDTQYF
V gene: TRBV6-5; D gene: NA; clone size: NA; J gene: TRBJ1-2; CDR3 length: 11; CDR3 DNA: TGTGCCAGCAGTTACGGCCAAAGCTACACCTTC; CDR3 protein: CASSYGQSYTF
V gene: TRBV2; D gene: NA; clone size: few; J gene: TRBJ1-1; CDR3 length: 16; CDR3 DNA: TGTGCCAGCACCTTTGGCCAACAGGGACCTCGCGCTGAAGCTTTCTTT; CDR3 protein: CASTFGQQGPRAEAFF
V gene: TRBV5-8; D gene: TRBD1; clone size: once; J gene: TRBJ2-3; CDR3 length: 14; CDR3 DNA: TGTGCCGGCAGTCGACAGGGACGCACAGATACGCAGTATTTT; CDR3 protein: CAGSRQGRTDTQYF
V gene: TRBV30; D gene: TRBD1; clone size: NA; J gene: TRBJ2-7; CDR3 length: 13; CDR3 DNA: TGTGCCTGGGACGGGGACAGGGTGGGCGAGCAGTACTTC; CDR3 protein: CAWDGDRVGEQYF
V gene: TRBV6-1; D gene: NA; clone size: NA; J gene: TRBJ2-3; CDR3 length: 13; CDR3 DNA: TGTGCCAGCAGTGAAGCAATGGGCGTTACGCAGTATTTT; CDR3 protein: CASSEAMGVTQYF
V gene: TRBV18; D gene: NA; clone size: NA; J gene: TRBJ2-2; CDR3 length: 16; CDR3 DNA: TGTGCCAGCTCACCAGGCTCGACCAGGGCGACCGGGGAGCTGTTTTTT; CDR3 protein: CASSPGSTRATGELFF
V gene: TRBV6-5; D gene: TRBD2; clone size: NA; J gene: TRBJ2-3; CDR3 length: 13; CDR3 DNA: TGTGCCAGCAGGGCGGGGGGACCAGATACGCAGTATTTT; CDR3 protein: CASRAGGPDTQYF
V gene: TRBV3-1/TRBV3-2; D gene: NA; clone size: NA; J gene: TRBJ2-2; CDR3 length: 16; CDR3 DNA: TGTGCCAGCAGCCAAGAGTTCAGAATAAACACCGGGGAGCTGTTTTTT; CDR3 protein: CASSQEFRINTGELFF
V gene: TRBV24-1; D gene: TRBD1; clone size: NA; J gene: TRBJ1-2; CDR3 length: 13; CDR3 DNA: TGTGCCACCGGAACGGGACAGGGAATAGGCTACACCTTC; CDR3 protein: CATGTGQGIGYTF
V gene: TRBV9; D gene: NA; clone size: NA; J gene: TRBJ2-7; CDR3 length: 14; CDR3 DNA: TGTGCCAGCAGCCCTTGGACGGGATCCTACGAGCAGTACTTC; CDR3 protein: CASSPWTGSYEQYF
V gene: TRBV6-1; D gene: NA; clone size: NA; J gene: TRBJ1-3; CDR3 length: 16; CDR3 DNA: TGTGCCAGCAGTGAACAACCCTCACGAGGGGGAAACACCATATATTTT; CDR3 protein: CASSEQPSRGGNTIYF
V gene: TRBV19; D gene: NA; clone size: NA; J gene: TRBJ2-5; CDR3 length: 14; CDR3 DNA: TGTGCCAGACAAGAACAGGGATTACAAGAGACCCAGTACTTC; CDR3 protein: CARQEQGLQETQYF
V gene: TRBV6-5; D gene: NA; clone size: NA; J gene: TRBJ2-2; CDR3 length: 12; CDR3 DNA: TGTGCCAGCAGTTATTATACCGGGGAGCTGTTTTTT; CDR3 protein: CASSYYTGELFF
V gene: TRBV5-6; D gene: TRBD1; clone size: NA; J gene: TRBJ2-7; CDR3 length: 16; CDR3 DNA: TGTGCCAGCCCGAAGGAGGGCGGGACAGGGGGCAACGAGCAGTACTTC; CDR3 protein: CASPKEGGTGGNEQYF
V gene: TRBV7-9; D gene: NA; clone size: NA; J gene: TRBJ2-5; CDR3 length: 14; CDR3 DNA: TGTGCCAGCAGCTTGCCGGGGGGCCTAGAGACCCAGTACTTC; CDR3 protein: CASSLPGGLETQYF
V gene: TRBV19; D gene: TRBD1; clone size: NA; J gene: TRBJ1-5; CDR3 length: 15; CDR3 DNA: TGTGCCAGTAGTGGAGGGACAGATAGCAATCAGCCCCAGCATTTT; CDR3 protein: CASSGGTDSNQPQHF
V gene: TRBV5-6; D gene: NA; clone size: NA; J gene: TRBJ1-2; CDR3 length: 12; CDR3 DNA: TGTGCCAGCAGCTTGGTTGAGGGTGGCTACACCTTC; CDR3 protein: CASSLVEGGYTF
V gene: TRBV12-3/TRBV12-4; D gene: NA; clone size: NA; J gene: TRBJ2-1; CDR3 length: 13; CDR3 DNA: TGTGCCAGCACCTTGATAGGTCGGGATGAGCAGTTCTTC; CDR3 protein: CASTLIGRDEQFF
V gene: TRBV7-9; D gene: NA; clone size: NA; J gene: TRBJ2-5; CDR3 length: 16; CDR3 DNA: TGTGCCAGCAGCGCCCCTGAAAGGGGACTGCAAGAGACCCAGTACTTC; CDR3 protein: CASSAPERGLQETQYF
V gene: TRBV3-1/TRBV3-2; D gene: NA; clone size: NA; J gene: TRBJ1-2; CDR3 length: 13; CDR3 DNA: TGTGCCAGCAGCCAAGGTTACGGGATTGGCTACACCTTC; CDR3 protein: CASSQGYGIGYTF
V gene: TRBV2; D gene: TRBD1; clone size: once; J gene: TRBJ1-6; CDR3 length: 18; CDR3 DNA: TGTGCCAGCAGCCTTAACTCTCTACAGGGGGACTATAATTCACCCCTCCACTTT; CDR3 protein: CASSLNSLQGDYNSPLHF
V gene: TRBV5-5; D gene: NA; clone size: NA; J gene: TRBJ1-1; CDR3 length: 14; CDR3 DNA: TGTGCCAGCAGCCTCGGGGATATGAAGACTGAAGCTTTCTTT; CDR3 protein: CASSLGDMKTEAFF
V gene: TRBV5-5; D gene: TRBD1; clone size: NA; J gene: TRBJ2-7; CDR3 length: 15; CDR3 DNA: TGTGCCAGCAGCTCCCCCCACAGGGGGTCCTACGAGCAGTACTTC; CDR3 protein: CASSSPHRGSYEQYF
V gene: TRBV6-5; D gene: NA; clone size: NA; J gene: TRBJ1-2; CDR3 length: 13; CDR3 DNA: TGTGCCAGCTCGGTCAGGGGTGGCTATGGCTACACCTTC; CDR3 protein: CASSVRGGYGYTF
V gene: TRBV10-3; D gene: NA; clone size: NA; J gene: TRBJ1-1; CDR3 length: 13; CDR3 DNA: TGTGCCATCAGTAAAGGGGGAGCGGCTGAAGCTTTCTTT; CDR3 protein: CAISKGGAAEAFF
V gene: TRBV2; D gene: NA; clone size: NA; J gene: TRBJ1-1; CDR3 length: 13; CDR3 DNA: TGTGCCAGCTTCGAGACTGGGAACACTGAAGCTTTCTTT; CDR3 protein: CASFETGNTEAFF
V gene: TRBV6-1; D gene: NA; clone size: NA; J gene: TRBJ1-1; CDR3 length: 12; CDR3 DNA: TGTGCCAGCAGTGAAGACAGGACTGAAGCTTTCTTT; CDR3 protein: CASSEDRTEAFF
V gene: TRBV25-1; D gene: TRBD1; clone size: NA; J gene: TRBJ1-5; CDR3 length: 15; CDR3 DNA: TGTGCCAGCAGTGAAGGGACAGGGGGTTATCAGCCCCAGCATTTT; CDR3 protein: CASSEGTGGYQPQHF
V gene: TRBV7-9; D gene: NA; clone size: few; J gene: TRBJ2-1; CDR3 length: 16; CDR3 DNA: TGTGCCAGCAGCTTTGAGCCAGGGTCCTCCTACAATGAGCAGTTCTTC; CDR3 protein: CASSFEPGSSYNEQFF
V gene: TRBV5-4; D gene: NA; clone size: NA; J gene: TRBJ2-1; CDR3 length: 16; CDR3 DNA: TGTGCCAGCAGCTTGGTCCCTTCGGGGTCTTCAAATGAGCAGTTCTTC; CDR3 protein: CASSLVPSGSSNEQFF
V gene: TRBV19; D gene: NA; clone size: NA; J gene: TRBJ2-2; CDR3 length: 13; CDR3 DNA: TGTGCCAGTACCAGGCTCGTGGACGGGGAGCTGTTTTTT; CDR3 protein: CASTRLVDGELFF